Below, 31 T cell receptor beta chains from the same sample are listed, as sequenced in a study of T cells in Graves' hyperthyroidism and ophthalmopathy. Using RNA transcripts as the source, TCR beta CDR3 regions were amplified. HTBI primers were used for first-round RT-PCR of the TCR CDR3. TCRdb redid the calling of the multiplex PCR reads with MiXCR, one entry per CDR3 protein. The table includes more than 350,000 distinct CDR3 sequences, 15% detected once. Sequenced sample: blood. The receptor set was obtained from a woman under 40 with Graves' hyperthyroidism.

This clonotype was seen only a few times. One junction end disagrees with the germline gene, perhaps due to a read error. The chain recombines TRBV7-9 with TRBJ1-6; possibly TRBD1 for D (6 bases). Germline V CDR1 and CDR2: SEHNR, FQNEAQ (reference sequence). The CDR3 extends over 15 amino acids. The DNA for the CDR3 is TGTACCAGCAGCTTACCTGGACAGATTTATTCACCCCTCCACTTT. Its translation: CTSSLPGQIYSPLHF. The variable domain in full, completed from reference TRBV7-9 and TRBJ1-6, reads DTGVSQNPRHKITKRGQNVTFRCDPISEHNRLYWYRQTLGQGPEFLTYFQNEAQLEKSRLLSDRFSAERPKGSFSTLEIQRTEQGDSAMYLCTSSLPGQIYSPLHFGNGTRLTVT.

This clonotype was observed at least ten times. The J gene is TRBJ1-1, the V gene TRBV5-8; D gene uncertain. The CDR3 is made up of 14 amino acids. The germline V gene encodes CDR1 SGHTS and CDR2 YDEGEE. Trimming took 0 bases from V and 3 from J, leaving 9 bases between them. CDR3 sequence: CASSLGGGYTEAFF. CDR3 nucleotides: TGTGCCAGCAGCTTGGGCGGAGGATACACTGAAGCTTTCTTT.

Many counts were recorded for this clonotype. The chain carries TRBV27 and TRBJ2-7; 7 nucleotides align to TRBD2. CDR1 is MNHEY and CDR2 is SMNVEV in the germline V gene (reference sequence). V shed 1 base and J 7 bases; nucleotides not matched to a gene: 10. The CDR3 is 15 amino acids. The CDR3 here is CASSLLLAGAGEQYF. Here the CDR3 DNA reads TGTGCCAGCAGTTTATTGCTTGCGGGAGCGGGGGAGCAGTACTTC.

The table lists this clonotype with many counts. V is TRBV28 and J is TRBJ2-1; 11 nucleotides match TRBD2. The CDR3 is 14 residues long. The V and J ends lost 4 bases and 15 bases, in that order; junction bases with no gene match: 11. CDR1 is MDHEN, CDR2 SYDVKM, per germline. The CDR3 DNA reads as TGTGCCAGCAGTTCCCCCCAACTAGCGGGAGTTTCGTTCTTC. It yields the protein CASSSPQLAGVSFF.

A remark on this clonotype: Since a much larger clone is just one base distant, this may be a read error. The chain employs TRBV7-8 and TRBJ2-7, with TRBD2 identical over 13 bases. The CDR3 runs 16 residues. V gave up 5 bases and J gave up 6 bases; unmatched junction bases: 10. The germline gives CDR1 SGHVS, CDR2 FQNEAQ. CDR3 sequence (DNA): TGTGCCAGCAGCCTCAGGACTAGCGGGAGTTCTTCCGAGCAGTACTTC. It translates to CASSLRTSGSSSEQYF.

J is TRBJ2-7 and V is TRBV19; 9 positions agree with TRBD2. V shed 6 bases, J shed 5 bases, and the junction held 11 bases outside the gene matches. The CDR3 is made up of 15 amino acids. CDR1 LNHDA and CDR2 SQIVND come from the germline V gene (reference sequence). CDR3 sequence (DNA): TGTGCCAGTAGGAAAGGGACTAGCTTTTTTGACGAGCAGTACTTC. Amino acids: CASRKGTSFFDEQYF.

Ten or more counts support this clonotype. The CDR3 DNA reads as TGTGCCAGCATACCGCACTCAAGCACAGATACGCAGTATTTT. Protein product: CASIPHSSTDTQYF. The V and J genes are TRBV2 and TRBJ2-3; no clear D gene. Germline V CDR1 and CDR2: SNHLY, FYNNEI. The V end was cut by 7 bases, the J end by 0 bases, with 11 bases between. There are 14 residues in the CDR3. The full variable domain, its missing parts supplied by reference TRBV2 and TRBJ2-3, is EPEVTQTPSHQVTQMGQEVILRCVPISNHLYFYWYRQILGQKVEFLVSFYNNEISEKSEIFDDQFSVERPDGSNFTLKIRSTKLEDSAMYFCASIPHSSTDTQYFGPGTRLTVL.

V usage is TRBV11-2 and J usage is TRBJ2-3; D is unclear. V lost 5 bases to trimming and J lost 6 bases, with 12 bases between them. Germline V gene sequence: CDR1 SGHAT, CDR2 FQNNGV. CDR3 length: 13 amino acids. The CDR3 protein is CASSQAMSDTQYF. In nucleotides, the CDR3 is TGTGCCAGCAGCCAAGCCATGTCGGATACGCAGTATTTT. Variable domain in full (rest from reference TRBV11-2 and TRBJ2-3): EAGVAQSPRYKIIEKRQSVAFWCNPISGHATLYWYQQILGQGPKLLIQFQNNGVVDDSQLPKDRFSAERLKGVDSTLKIQPAKLEDSAVYLCASSQAMSDTQYFGPGTRLTVL.

In regard to this clonotype: A much larger clone differs by one base, so this may be a read error. The chain couples TRBV6-2 or TRBV6-3 to TRBJ2-1, with 12 nucleotides matching TRBD2. V shed 4 bases, J shed 8 bases, and the junction held 9 bases outside the gene matches. Germline CDR1 is MNHEY and CDR2 is SVGEGT. This CDR3 comprises 16 residues. CDR3 in amino acids: CASSWTSGIFYYEQFF. Here the CDR3 DNA reads TGTGCCAGCAGTTGGACTAGCGGGATTTTTTACTATGAGCAGTTCTTC.

This clonotype was seen only a few times. This chain connects TRBV20-1 to TRBJ2-7; TRBD1 matches 8 bases. Germline V gene data show CDR1 as DFQATT and CDR2 as SNEGSKA (reference sequence). The CDR3 runs 16 residues. Trimming removed 3 bases from V and 4 bases from J; junction bases left unmatched: 14. The CDR3 nucleotides read TGCAGTGCTAGTGGACAGGGAAGGTGGCGTGGTTACGAGCAGTACTTC. Translation: CSASGQGRWRGYEQYF.

This chain connects TRBV20-1 to TRBJ2-3; 14 nucleotides align to TRBD2. This CDR3 region has 15 residues. V trimming: 5 bases; J trimming: 4 bases; junction bases outside the gene matches: 5. The germline V gene has CDR1 DFQATT and CDR2 SNEGSKA (reference sequence). The CDR3 DNA follows: TGCAGTGCTCGACTAGCGGGAGGGCCCCCAGATACGCAGTATTTT. Its protein is CSARLAGGPPDTQYF.

This clonotype occurred many times. V usage is TRBV6-5 and J usage is TRBJ2-5; D gene unclear. CDR3 length equals 15 residues. V lost 0 bases, J lost 3 bases, and 11 bases lay in between. CDR1 is MNHEY and CDR2 is SVGAGI in the germline V gene. The CDR3 DNA reads TGTGCCAGCAGTTACTCTACTACCCTCAAAGAGACCCAGTACTTC. Protein sequence: CASSYSTTLKETQYF.

This clonotype has ten or more counts. This rearrangement joins TRBV6-1 to TRBJ2-3; 16 bases fit TRBD2. V gave up 5 bases and J gave up 5 bases; unmatched junction bases: 7. The CDR3 spans 17 residues. The germline V gene encodes CDR1 MNHNS and CDR2 SASEGT. CDR3 amino acids: CASSPGLAGGPGDTQYF. DNA for the CDR3: TGTGCCAGCAGTCCGGGACTAGCGGGAGGGCCGGGAGATACGCAGTATTTT.

This clonotype was seen a handful of times. V is TRBV27 and J is TRBJ2-6; TRBD2 agrees at 7 bases. Germline V gene lookup returns CDR1 MNHEY and CDR2 SMNVEV (reference sequence). This CDR3 comprises 21 residues. With 8 bases clipped from V and 0 bases from J, the junction kept 22 bases outside the gene matches. The DNA of the CDR3 is TGTGCCAGCGGCTTCCCGGCTAGCGGCAAAACACCCCTCTCTGGGGCCAACGTCCTGACTTTC. It yields the protein CASGFPASGKTPLSGANVLTF.

The V gene is TRBV2, the J gene TRBJ2-3; no reliable D call. This CDR3 is 12 amino acids long. With 4 bases removed from V and 4 bases from J, the gap between germline ends came to 6 bases. Germline CDR1 SNHLY, CDR2 FYNNEI. The CDR3 sequence: CASSVSPDTQYF. The CDR3 bases are TGTGCCAGCAGTGTTTCACCAGATACGCAGTATTTT.

This clonotype showed up many times. The V call is TRBV30, the J call TRBJ2-5, with D possibly being TRBD1 (5 bases). Germline CDR1 GTSNPN, CDR2 SVGIG (reference sequence). The V gene lost 1 base and the J gene lost 0 bases, with 6 bases spanning the gap. This CDR3 is built from 13 residues. As DNA, the CDR3 is TGTGCCTGGAGTGGGGGCTACCAAGAGACCCAGTACTTC. It yields the protein CAWSGGYQETQYF.

This clonotype was recorded many times. The chain uses TRBV20-1 and TRBJ2-1; D uncertain. The germline CDR1 and CDR2 sequences are DFQATT and SNEGSKA (reference sequence). The CDR3 extends over 10 amino acids. V lost 6 bases and J 4 bases, leaving 4 bases between the germline ends. CDR3 DNA: TGCAGTGCGGCGTACAATGAGCAGTTCTTC. Translating it yields CSAAYNEQFF.

This clonotype was observed at least ten times. The chain joins TRBV10-3 to TRBJ2-7; a weak D match, TRBD2 (5 bases). CDR1 ENHRY and CDR2 SYGVKD come from the germline V gene. The ends were cut back, 3 bases at V and 2 bases at J, with 20 bases in the middle. The CDR3 is made up of 17 amino acids. DNA of the CDR3: TGTGCCATCAGTGATCTAGCCGTCCCGGGAACCACCTACGAGCAGTACTTC. Translated, it gives CAISDLAVPGTTYEQYF.

This clonotype was seen many times. The genes are TRBV18 and TRBJ1-4; weak D call: TRBD1 (5 bases). In germline, CDR1 is KGHSH, CDR2 LQKENI. V was shortened by 3 bases and J by 8 bases, with 13 bases between the two germline ends. This CDR3 is built from 14 residues. This CDR3 reads CASSPRGAQEKLFF. Written as DNA, the CDR3 is TGTGCCAGCTCACCTCGTGGGGCTCAGGAAAAACTGTTTTTT.

As concerns this clonotype: A read error may explain this, as a much larger clone is one base away. The genes are TRBV30 and TRBJ2-1; TRBD1 matches at 8 bases. This CDR3 spans 15 amino acids. Germline-derived CDR1 and CDR2 are GTSNPN and SVGIG (reference sequence). CDR3 DNA: TGTACCTGGAGTAGACGGACAGGGTCCTACAATGAGCAGTTCTTC. Translated: CTWSRRTGSYNEQFF.

This clonotype is labeled medium-sized. The rearrangement uses TRBV20-1 and TRBJ2-4, with unresolved D. The CDR3 is 14 amino acids. In germline, CDR1 is DFQATT, CDR2 SNEGSKA (reference sequence). With 1 base removed from V and 7 bases from J, the gap between germline ends came to 14 bases. The CDR3 spells CSARVQVGRNIQYF. CDR3 bases: TGCAGTGCTAGAGTTCAGGTTGGAAGGAACATTCAGTACTTC.

This clonotype was recorded many times. V and J are TRBV30 and TRBJ2-1; 7 bases align to TRBD2. V was pared by 5 bases and J by 6 bases, with 4 bases of the junction left unmatched. Germline-derived CDR1 and CDR2 are GTSNPN and SVGIG (reference sequence). The CDR3 spans 12 residues. DNA for the CDR3: TGTGCCTGGGGGGGGGGTCCCAATGAGCAGTTCTTC. It encodes CAWGGGPNEQFF. The full variable domain, in which reference TRBV30 and TRBJ2-1 provide the parts outside the CDR3, is SQTIHQWPATLVQPVGSPLSLECTVEGTSNPNLYWYRQAAGRGLQLLFYSVGIGQISSEVPQNLSASRPQDRQFILSSKKLLLSDSGFYLCAWGGGPNEQFFGPGTRLTVL.

In its sample, this clonotype was seen a few times. The chain uses TRBV7-9 and TRBJ2-3; the D gene is possibly TRBD2 (5 bases). CDR1 and CDR2 from the germline V gene are SEHNR and FQNEAQ (reference sequence). This CDR3 is 11 amino acids long. The germline V and J ends were trimmed by 3 bases and 11 bases, with 9 bases remaining between them. This CDR3 is CASSFNRGQYF. The CDR3 DNA follows: TGTGCCAGCAGCTTTAACCGGGGGCAGTATTTT.

This clonotype was detected many times. The rearrangement joins TRBV12-3 or TRBV12-4 to TRBJ2-5; the match to TRBD1 covers 7 bases. CDR3 length equals 14 residues. Trimming cost V 7 bases and J 1 base; bases outside gene matches: 6. The CDR3 spells CASTLDRAQETQYF. In DNA, the CDR3 is TGTGCCAGCACCCTAGACAGGGCCCAAGAGACCCAGTACTTC.

This clonotype was detected many times. The chain has TRBV11-2 and TRBJ2-5, with 9 bases identical to TRBD1. The J segment lost 5 bases and the V segment lost 3 bases, leaving 7 bases of the junction unmatched. The CDR3 spans 15 residues. CDR1 and CDR2 (germline): SGHAT, FQNNGV. The CDR3 DNA is TGTGCCAGCAGCTTTCACAGGGGGCAGTCGGAGACCCAGTACTTC. Translating gives CASSFHRGQSETQYF.

V and J are TRBV15 and TRBJ2-7; a possible D gene is TRBD2 (7 bases). V lost 1 base and J lost 4, with 17 bases in between. Germline-derived CDR1 and CDR2 are LNHNV and YYDKDF (reference sequence). This CDR3 is 16 amino acids long. The CDR3 loop is CATSRGGRGYSYEQYF. As DNA, the CDR3 is TGTGCCACCAGCAGAGGAGGGAGGGGGTATTCTTACGAGCAGTACTTC.

The chain joins TRBV19 to TRBJ2-2; 9 positions match TRBD1. J was trimmed by 5 bases and V by 7 bases; bases with no gene match: 5. Germline CDR1 and CDR2: LNHDA and SQIVND (reference sequence). This CDR3 comprises 14 residues. The DNA of the CDR3 is TGTGCCAGTACCTGGACAGGGGAAACCGGGGAGCTGTTTTTT. The encoded protein is CASTWTGETGELFF.

Notes on this clonotype: The junction departs from the called germline gene at one end, perhaps through a read error. The chain carries TRBV7-7 and TRBJ2-1; 7 bases match TRBD2. The CDR3 length is 15 residues. Germline values: CDR1 SSHAT, CDR2 FNYEAQ (reference sequence). CDR3 amino acids: CASSPASGWQNEQFF. CDR3 nucleotide sequence: TGTGCTAGCAGCCCAGCTAGCGGATGGCAGAATGAGCAGTTCTTC.

This rearrangement joins TRBV15 to TRBJ2-5, with 10 bases lining up with TRBD2. Losses at the gene ends were 6 bases for V and 1 base for J; bases not matched to a gene: 8. The germline CDR1 and CDR2 sequences are LNHNV and YYDKDF (reference sequence). The CDR3 loop spans 16 amino acids. For the CDR3, the DNA is TGTGCCACCAGGAGTCTAGCGGGGGATGCCCAAGAGACCCAGTACTTC. Protein sequence: CATRSLAGDAQETQYF.

This clonotype was seen only a few times. An end of the junction does not agree with germline; a read error may underlie this. The rearrangement joins TRBV6-5 to TRBJ2-6; 8 nucleotides align to TRBD2. Looked up from germline, CDR1 is MNHEY and CDR2 is SVGAGI. This CDR3 region has 17 residues. This CDR3 is CASSLGSGTSGANALTF. For the CDR3, the DNA is TGTGCCAGCAGTTTAGGTAGCGGGACTTCTGGGGCCAACGCCCTGACTTTC.

The sample holds a few counts of this clonotype. The gene calls are TRBV5-1 and TRBJ2-1, with unresolved D. The germline V gene encodes CDR1 SGHRS and CDR2 YFSETQ. V lost 0 bases and J lost 10, with 14 bases in between. This CDR3 is 14 amino acids long. The CDR3 loop is CASSLGAPGEEQFF. CDR3 DNA: TGCGCCAGCAGCTTGGGGGCTCCTGGGGAAGAGCAGTTCTTC.